Detailed here is one TCR beta chain. Germline V gene lookup returns CDR1 LNHDA and CDR2 SQIVND (reference sequence). This CDR3 spans 15 amino acids. V was pared by 6 bases and J by 1 base, with 12 bases between. This sample is drawn from a study of blood T cell repertoires in COVID-19. Profiling relied on immunoSEQ multiplex PCR, and the TCRdb table lists in-frame clones only, not all of them. The top ten clones hold about a sixth of a sample with about 15,000 clones, about nine tenths of them seen once. Sequenced: peripheral blood. This sequence originates from a man aged 50-60 years with active COVID-19. This rearrangement joins TRBV19 to TRBJ2-2; D perhaps matches TRBD2 (6 bases). CDR3 DNA sequence: TGTGCCAGTAGCCTGGAGGGGAGGAACACCGGGGAGCTGTTTTTT. Translating gives CASSLEGRNTGELFF.